A single sample gave rise to the 32 T cell receptor beta chains below, sequenced in a study of blood T cell repertoires in COVID-19. Profiling relied on immunoSEQ multiplex PCR, and the TCRdb table lists in-frame clones only, not all of them. The table lists under 250,000 clones, roughly 78% of them singletons. The sample taken for sequencing was peripheral blood. Every receptor here comes from a woman aged 40 to 50 with acute or convalescent COVID-19.

The CDR3, as DNA: TGTGCCAGCAGCGTAGTAGGTGGCGGGGGGGAAGGTGAGCAGTTCTTC. Translated: CASSVVGGGGEGEQFF. The chain has TRBV9 and TRBJ2-1; the match to TRBD2 covers 9 bases. The germline gives CDR1 SGDLS, CDR2 YYNGEE. This CDR3 is built from 16 residues. Germline trimming cut 0 bases from V and 9 bases from J; bases unmatched to any gene: 10.

This clone was recorded once. The V and J genes are TRBV7-7 and TRBJ2-3, with unresolved D. The germline V gene encodes CDR1 SSHAT and CDR2 FNYEAQ (reference sequence). V was cut by 8 bases and J by 1 base, with 10 bases left in between. This CDR3 has 13 residues. The CDR3 sequence: CASSRTGTDTQYF. The DNA of the CDR3 is TGTGCCAGCTCCCGAACAGGCACAGATACGCAGTATTTT.

This clone was counted only a few times. J is TRBJ2-1 and V is TRBV10-3; weak D call: TRBD2 (5 bases). Trimming pared 3 bases from V and 2 bases from J, leaving 8 bases between. CDR3 length: 14 amino acids. The germline gives CDR1 ENHRY, CDR2 SYGVKD. The CDR3 region is CAISDGIAYNEQFF. CDR3 DNA: TGTGCCATCAGTGACGGGATTGCCTACAATGAGCAGTTCTTC.

V and J are TRBV2 and TRBJ2-2; no clear D gene. The CDR3 has 15 amino acids. The germline V and J ends were trimmed by 1 base and 0 bases, with 6 bases remaining between them. Germline V gives CDR1 SNHLY, CDR2 FYNNEI. CDR3 sequence reads: CASSEVRANTGELFF. The CDR3, as DNA: TGTGCCAGCAGTGAAGTACGCGCGAACACCGGGGAGCTGTTTTTT.

The chain employs TRBV4-2 and TRBJ2-6; 8 bases agree with TRBD2. With V trimmed by 2 bases and J by 0 bases, 6 bases remained unmatched. Germline assignment: CDR1 LGHNA and CDR2 YNFKEQ. The CDR3 loop spans 18 amino acids. The DNA for the CDR3 is TGTGCCAGCAGCCAAACCAGCGGGGGTGGCTCTGGGGCCAACGTCCTGACTTTC. Translated, it gives CASSQTSGGGSGANVLTF.

V usage is TRBV19 and J usage is TRBJ2-4, with 16 bases identical to TRBD2. Germline values: CDR1 LNHDA, CDR2 SQIVND (reference sequence). Trimming cost V 6 bases and J 2 bases; bases outside gene matches: 13. The CDR3 is 20 residues long. The CDR3 spells CASSARPGLAGGPSKNIQYF. DNA of the CDR3: TGTGCCAGTAGCGCCAGACCGGGACTAGCGGGGGGGCCGTCCAAAAACATTCAGTACTTC.

This clone was detected a few times. The chain joins TRBV3-1 (or the pseudogene TRBV3-2) to TRBJ2-3; D remains ambiguous. Trimming removed 4 bases from V and 0 bases from J, with 11 bases in between. From germline, CDR1 is LGHDT and CDR2 YNNKEL (reference sequence). This CDR3 has 15 residues. The CDR3 is CASSRWLTSTDTQYF. The DNA for the CDR3 is TGTGCCAGCAGCCGATGGTTAACTAGCACAGATACGCAGTATTTT.

This chain uses TRBV14 with TRBJ2-1; no clear D. V was cut by 3 bases and J by 0 bases, with 6 bases left in between. There are 14 residues in the CDR3. The germline V gene encodes CDR1 SGHDN and CDR2 FVKESK. The chain's CDR3 is CASSQFSSYNEQFF. The CDR3 DNA reads as TGTGCCAGCAGCCAGTTTAGCTCCTACAATGAGCAGTTCTTC.

J is TRBJ2-7 and V is TRBV25-1; 9 bases are shared with TRBD1. The CDR3 loop spans 15 amino acids. V trimming: 6 bases; J trimming: 0 bases; junction bases outside the gene matches: 6. CDR1 is MGHDK, CDR2 SYGVNS, per germline. The CDR3 DNA reads TGTGCCAGCAGCTCGCCGGGACAGGGCTCCTACGAGCAGTACTTC. Amino acids: CASSSPGQGSYEQYF.

This clone is a singleton in its sample. The genes are TRBV20-1 and TRBJ2-3; the D is unclear. The V and J ends lost 3 bases and 6 bases respectively, with 7 bases between them. The CDR3 runs 11 residues. Germline-derived CDR1 and CDR2 are DFQATT and SNEGSKA (reference sequence). The chain's CDR3 is CSASLVDTQYF. The CDR3 DNA reads TGCAGTGCTAGTCTTGTGGATACGCAGTATTTT.

The V call is TRBV12-3 or TRBV12-4, the J call TRBJ2-7; the D gene is possibly TRBD2 (6 bases). There are 12 residues in the CDR3. With 6 bases removed from V and 12 bases from J, the gap between germline ends came to 18 bases. CDR3 sequence (DNA): TGTGCCAGCAGCCTGGGGCAGGGAGGTCTGTACTTC. This encodes CASSLGQGGLYF.

The chain has TRBV6-5 and TRBJ2-7, with a weak D call TRBD2 (5 bases). CDR1 and CDR2 (germline): MNHEY, SVGAGI. The CDR3 has 12 amino acids. The V end was cut by 7 bases, the J end by 6 bases, with 13 bases between. The DNA of the CDR3 is TGTGCCAGCACTAATATCGGGGTCGAGCAGTACTTC. Its protein product is CASTNIGVEQYF.

This clone occurred once. The V call is TRBV19, the J call TRBJ1-1; D ambiguous. This CDR3 region has 17 residues. The V end was cut by 6 bases, the J end by 11 bases, with 31 bases between. CDR1 and CDR2 from the germline V gene are LNHDA and SQIVND (reference sequence). CDR3 sequence (DNA): TGTGCCAGTAGCCCCACCGGATTCCGGACTCCTATGAGCCCGGCTTTCTTT. It is translated as CASSPTGFRTPMSPAFF.

The chain has TRBV27 and TRBJ1-1; D ambiguous. In germline, CDR1 is MNHEY, CDR2 SMNVEV (reference sequence). With 4 bases removed from V and 8 bases from J, the gap between germline ends came to 11 bases. This CDR3 comprises 12 residues. CDR3 sequence (DNA): TGTGCCAGCAGTTCGGGTTGGGAGGAAGCTTTCTTT. Amino acids: CASSSGWEEAFF.

This clone was recorded once. The chain combines TRBV27 with TRBJ2-1; 9 bases map to TRBD2. Unmatched junction bases numbered 8, after V lost 2 bases and J lost 6 bases. This CDR3 is built from 16 residues. Germline CDR1 MNHEY, CDR2 SMNVEV (reference sequence). The CDR3 reads CASSLVLAGRGNEQFF. The CDR3 DNA is TGTGCCAGCAGTTTAGTCCTAGCGGGAAGGGGCAATGAGCAGTTCTTC.

The chain uses TRBV30 and TRBJ1-2; TRBD1 aligns across 8 bases. This CDR3 region has 15 residues. Germline V lookup: CDR1 GTSNPN, CDR2 SVGIG (reference sequence). The trim removed 3 bases at V and 4 bases at J, leaving 10 bases unmatched. CDR3 region: CAWRPGDRTLYGYTF. The CDR3 nucleotides read TGTGCCTGGAGGCCAGGGGACAGGACTCTCTATGGCTACACCTTC. The full variable domain, in which reference TRBV30 and TRBJ1-2 provide the parts outside the CDR3, is SQTIHQWPATLVQPVGSPLSLECTVEGTSNPNLYWYRQAAGRGLQLLFYSVGIGQISSEVPQNLSASRPQDRQFILSSKKLLLSDSGFYLCAWRPGDRTLYGYTFGSGTRLTVV.

The chain has TRBV6-5 and TRBJ2-3; TRBD2 aligns across 7 bases. In germline, CDR1 is MNHEY, CDR2 SVGAGI. The junction had 4 bases not matched to a gene; V was cut back by 6 bases and J by 1 base. There are 14 residues in the CDR3. This CDR3 is CASRRTSGTDTQYF. As DNA, the CDR3 is TGTGCCAGCAGACGGACTAGTGGCACAGATACGCAGTATTTT.

The chain employs TRBV11-2 and TRBJ2-3; D ambiguous. V dropped 3 bases and J dropped 6 bases, with 7 bases sitting between them. CDR1 SGHAT and CDR2 FQNNGV come from the germline V gene. The CDR3 contains 12 residues. CDR3 loop: CASSLERDTQYF. DNA for the CDR3: TGTGCCAGCAGCTTGGAGAGGGATACGCAGTATTTT.

This chain uses TRBV30 with TRBJ2-5; TRBD2 might be the D (6 bases). Germline CDR1 and CDR2: GTSNPN and SVGIG (reference sequence). The CDR3 is 17 amino acids. V lost 2 bases and J 3 bases, leaving 22 bases between the germline ends. The CDR3 sequence: CAWSPLGLALWEETQYF. The CDR3 region has the DNA TGTGCCTGGAGTCCGCTTGGGCTAGCGTTGTGGGAAGAGACCCAGTACTTC.

The rearrangement joins TRBV10-2 to TRBJ2-1; 9 bases are a match to TRBD2. CDR1 is WSHSY, CDR2 SAAADI, per germline. The CDR3 covers 16 residues. J gave up 8 bases and V 0 bases, and 8 bases lay outside the gene matches. The CDR3 region is CASSESLPSGMDEQFF. The CDR3 DNA reads as TGCGCCAGCAGTGAGTCGTTGCCTAGCGGGATGGATGAGCAGTTCTTC.

This clone was picked up one time. The chain joins TRBV19 to TRBJ1-1, with 7 nucleotides matching TRBD1. V was clipped by 10 bases and J by 0 bases; unmatched bases: 20. The CDR3 spans 18 residues. The germline V gene has CDR1 LNHDA and CDR2 SQIVND (reference sequence). This CDR3 is CATQNHRGRFALNTEAFF. For the CDR3, the DNA is TGTGCCACCCAAAACCACAGGGGACGTTTCGCTTTGAACACTGAAGCTTTCTTT.

The chain has TRBV11-1 and TRBJ2-2; unclear D gene. From germline, CDR1 is SGHAT and CDR2 FQDESV (reference sequence). CDR3 length: 16 amino acids. V lost 5 bases and J lost 5, with 18 bases in between. Written as DNA, the CDR3 is TGTGCCAGCAGCCCAGACACCCTCTTCGATACCGGGGAGCTGTTTTTT. It codes for CASSPDTLFDTGELFF.

V gene TRBV13 combines with J gene TRBJ2-7; 10 nucleotides line up with TRBD2. V trimming: 6 bases; J trimming: 1 base; junction bases outside the gene matches: 3. Germline V gives CDR1 PRHDT, CDR2 FYEKMQ (reference sequence). This CDR3 contains 14 residues. In DNA form, the CDR3 reads TGTGCCAGCAGTAGGACTAGCGGATCCTACGAGCAGTACTTC. Its translation: CASSRTSGSYEQYF.

The chain recombines TRBV18 with TRBJ1-2; TRBD1 agrees at 8 bases. Germline V gives CDR1 KGHSH, CDR2 LQKENI. The CDR3 has 14 residues. The V gene end was trimmed by 2 bases and the J gene end by 4 bases; junction bases not matched to a gene: 3. For the CDR3, the DNA is TGTGCCAGCTCACCAAGGACAGGGCCCTATGGCTACACCTTC. Translation gives CASSPRTGPYGYTF.

This clone was picked up one time. This rearrangement joins TRBV7-9 to TRBJ2-4; 10 positions match TRBD2. The CDR3 is 19 amino acids. The V gene's germline CDR1 is SEHNR and CDR2 FQNEAQ (reference sequence). V lost 2 bases to trimming and J lost 0 bases; unmatched junction nucleotides: 10. The CDR3 region has the DNA TGTGCCAGCAGCTTAAGAACTAGCGGGACGTCACTAGCCAAAAACATTCAGTACTTC. This gives the protein CASSLRTSGTSLAKNIQYF. Drawing the rest from reference TRBV7-9 and TRBJ2-4, the complete variable domain is DTGVSQNPRHKITKRGQNVTFRCDPISEHNRLYWYRQTLGQGPEFLTYFQNEAQLEKSRLLSDRFSAERPKGSFSTLEIQRTEQGDSAMYLCASSLRTSGTSLAKNIQYFGAGTRLSVL.

The rearrangement uses TRBV20-1 and TRBJ2-3, with 9 bases fitting TRBD2. Germline V CDR1 and CDR2: DFQATT, SNEGSKA (reference sequence). V was clipped by 3 bases and J by 1 base; unmatched bases: 5. CDR3 size: 15 residues. The CDR3 DNA is TGCAGTGCTAGTAGGGCTAGCGGGGGCACAGATACGCAGTATTTT. The encoded protein is CSASRASGGTDTQYF.

The chain is built from TRBV18 and TRBJ2-2; perhaps TRBD1 as D (5 bases). Germline V lookup: CDR1 KGHSH, CDR2 LQKENI. CDR3 length: 13 residues. Trimming left V 5 bases short and J 4 bases short, with 8 bases between. The CDR3 DNA sequence: TGTGCCAGCTCATCGCAGGGCACCGGGGAGCTGTTTTTT. It codes for CASSSQGTGELFF. The full variable domain, completed using reference TRBV18 and TRBJ2-2, is NAGVMQNPRHLVRRRGQEARLRCSPMKGHSHVYWYRQLPEEGLKFMVYLQKENIIDESGMPKERFSAEFPKEGPSILRIQQVVRGDSAAYFCASSSQGTGELFFGEGSRLTVL.

V and J are TRBV6-1 and TRBJ2-1; 9 bases are shared with TRBD1. This CDR3 is 15 amino acids long. The V segment lost 0 bases and the J segment 6 bases; nucleotides outside the gene matches: 3. CDR1 is MNHNS, CDR2 SASEGT, per germline. CDR3 DNA: TGTGCCAGCAGTGAAGCAGCGACAGGGGGCAATGAGCAGTTCTTC. Its translation: CASSEAATGGNEQFF.

The rearrangement joins TRBV11-2 to TRBJ1-4; no firm D call. Germline assignment: CDR1 SGHAT and CDR2 FQNNGV. Deletions cut 2 bases from V and 8 bases from J, with 9 bases between. This CDR3 has 13 amino acids. CDR3 residues: CASSLTFREKLFF. The CDR3 coding sequence is TGTGCCAGCAGCTTAACGTTCCGGGAAAAACTGTTTTTT.

The rearrangement uses TRBV12-3 or TRBV12-4 and TRBJ2-1, with D unclear. Trimming removed 6 bases from V and 7 bases from J, with 10 bases in between. The CDR3 covers 12 residues. CDR3 loop: CASRQRGNEQFF. CDR3 DNA: TGTGCCAGCAGGCAGCGTGGTAATGAGCAGTTCTTC.

The CDR3 DNA reads TGCGCCAGCAGCCCCTTGGGGACAGCTCAAGAGACCCAGTACTTC. Its translation is CASSPLGTAQETQYF. V is TRBV4-1 and J is TRBJ2-5, with 7 bases fitting TRBD1. The CDR3 length is 15 residues. CDR1 and CDR2 from the germline V gene are MGHRA and YSYEKL. V gave up 4 bases and J gave up 2 bases; unmatched junction bases: 7.

V usage is TRBV4-1 and J usage is TRBJ2-7, with TRBD1 matching 9 bases. Germline loops: CDR1 MGHRA, CDR2 YSYEKL. The V and J ends lost 3 bases and 6 bases, in that order; junction bases with no gene match: 9. There are 15 residues in the CDR3. The CDR3 bases are TGCGCCAGCAGCCACCCGGGACAGGGTGGGGGCGAGCAGTACTTC. Encoded protein: CASSHPGQGGGEQYF.